What follows describes a single T cell receptor beta chain. The antigen remains unidentified. Germline CDR1 reads MNHEY; CDR2 reads SMNVEV (reference sequence). This CDR3 is 14 amino acids long. V was clipped by 3 bases and J by 10 bases; unmatched bases: 6. This specimen comes from a study of OX40 agonist ivuxolimab in advanced cancers. Across the whole study: One hepatocellular carcinoma and two cutaneous melanoma patients partially responded.

A history of autoimmune disease or systemic immunosuppression excluded patients. TCRdb keeps only in-frame clones here, not all; method: immunoSEQ multiplex PCR. The profile shows roughly 99,000 clones, about 91% of them singletons. Study-wide results and caveats: The study found among the lowest clonal expansion in partial responders at 0.1-3.0 mg/kg. Circulating CD4+ and CD8+ T cells showed clonal expansion by week 6 at 0.1 to 3.0 mg/kg.

The TCR originated in an adult with an advanced solid tumor such as melanoma, head and neck, liver or kidney cancer. Here the sequenced sample was CD4+ or CD8+ T cells sorted from blood, taken in a trial of the OX40 agonist ivuxolimab. This rearrangement joins TRBV27 to TRBJ1-6, with 7 bases identical to TRBD1. The CDR3 region is CASSFGQGGSPLHF. The CDR3 DNA reads TGTGCCAGCAGTTTCGGGCAGGGGGGGTCACCCCTCCACTTT.